Listed below are T cell receptor beta chains from one sample, sequenced in a study of tumor and adjacent non-tumor tissue in lung cancer. TCRdb redid the calling of the multiplex PCR reads with MiXCR, one entry per CDR3 protein. The top ten clones hold roughly a fifth of a sample with tens of thousands of distinct CDR3 sequences, just under 60% of them seen once. Sequences were obtained from lung tumor tissue. The receptor source for this set is a middle-aged man with non-small cell lung cancer. Each CDR3 is given with its conserved first and last residue. D genes are given only for firm matches. The size entry is marked missing in some rows and otherwise reads once, few, many or a size class.

size	V	J	D	CDR3	DNA
.	TRBV20-1	TRBJ1-2	TRBD1	CSTRQGAQDYGYTF	TGCAGTACTAGACAGGGGGCGCAGGACTATGGCTACACCTTC
.	TRBV2	TRBJ2-7	TRBD1	CANSAGTGIGEQYF	TGTGCCAACAGTGCTGGGACAGGGATCGGCGAGCAGTACTTC
.	TRBV30	TRBJ2-2	.	CAWSVLQGVTWELFF	TGTGCCTGGAGTGTATTACAGGGAGTAACCTGGGAGCTGTTTTTT
.	TRBV2	TRBJ2-7	TRBD2	CASRKERGDSYEQYF	TGTGCCAGCAGAAAAGAGCGGGGGGACTCCTACGAGCAATACTTC
many	TRBV29-1	TRBJ2-7	.	CSVECWDYEQYF	TGCAGCGTTGAATGCTGGGACTACGAGCAGTACTTC
many	TRBV20-1	TRBJ2-1	.	CSAEQGHGSYNEQFF	TGCAGTGCGGAACAGGGCCATGGCTCCTACAATGAGCAGTTCTTC
many	TRBV20-1	TRBJ2-5	TRBD2	CSARTSTGFENF	TGCAGTGCAAGGACTAGTACGGGGTTTGAGAACTTC
.	TRBV30	TRBJ2-1	TRBD2	CAWIRGLAYNEQFF	TGTGCCTGGATCCGGGGACTAGCCTACAATGAGCAGTTCTTC
.	TRBV4-2	TRBJ2-1	TRBD2	CANSGNSGGMRNEQFF	TGTGCCAACAGCGGGAATAGCGGGGGGATGAGGAATGAGCAGTTCTTC
.	TRBV11-3	TRBJ2-1	TRBD2	CASSLAGQAVNEKYF	TGTGCCAGCAGCCTAGCGGGCCAAGCTGTCAATGAGAAGTACTTC
.	TRBV6-5	TRBJ2-2	.	CASIYTTSGELFF	TGTGCCAGCATTTACACAACGTCGGGGGAGCTGTTTTTT
many	TRBV6-5	TRBJ1-1	.	CASSNGPAQEAFF	TGTGCCAGCAGCAATGGGCCAGCTCAAGAAGCTTTCTTT
.	TRBV19	TRBJ2-6	TRBD1	CASSGPTGGNALMANLLTF	TGTGCCAGTAGTGGACCGACAGGGGGCAACGCACTTATGGCCAACCTCCTGACTTTC
.	TRBV4-1	TRBJ1-6	.	CASNHPRGKGSHLHF	TGCGCCAGCAATCACCCCAGGGGAAAGGGTTCACACCTCCACTTT
.	TRBV7-9	TRBJ1-5	.	CASSLGAGGATQPQHF	TGTGCCAGCAGCTTAGGGGCCGGGGGAGCGACTCAGCCCCAGCATTTT